The 4 T cell receptor beta chains listed next were all sequenced from one sample in a study of blood T cell repertoires in COVID-19 (dated by TCRdb to about 2020). Library creation used the immunoSEQ multiplex PCR assay. TCRdb stores this immuneACCESS table with in-frame sequences only. Part of the clones is absent; in the studies checked, under half of the shortfall reflects unresolved V genes, and no reason is known for the rest. This sample holds about 83,000 clones; approximately 86% were observed only once. 8% of the sample belongs to the ten largest clones. Sequenced material: peripheral blood. These receptors all come from a man older than 75 with active or convalescent COVID-19.

V is TRBV19 and J is TRBJ2-5; 11 bases match TRBD2. The germline V gene has CDR1 LNHDA and CDR2 SQIVND (reference sequence). V dropped 5 bases and J dropped 0; count of bases not matched to a gene: 5. This CDR3 contains 16 residues. CDR3 sequence (DNA): TGTGCCAGTAGTTCTCGACTAGCGGGGCACCAAGAGACCCAGTACTTC. This codes for CASSSRLAGHQETQYF.

The chain is built from TRBV29-1 and TRBJ1-5; TRBD1 agrees at 7 bases. Germline assignment: CDR1 SQVTM and CDR2 ANQGSEA. The CDR3 is 13 residues long. Trimming took 4 bases from V and 4 from J; bases not matched to a gene: 4. CDR3 residues: CSVGAGGNQPQHF. The CDR3 nucleotides read TGCAGCGTTGGAGCAGGGGGGAATCAGCCCCAGCATTTT.

The chain employs TRBV19 and TRBJ1-3; D is uncertain. CDR1 LNHDA and CDR2 SQIVND come from the germline V gene (reference sequence). The CDR3 length is 18 residues. Trimming stripped 6 bases from V and 4 bases from J, with 25 bases between. The CDR3 region has the DNA TGTGCCAGTAGCTCAACCCGCCGGGGAGCTCCAGCGGGAAACACCATATATTTT. Its protein is CASSSTRRGAPAGNTIYF. The entire variable domain, with the rest obtained from reference TRBV19 and TRBJ1-3, is as follows: DGGITQSPKYLFRKEGQNVTLSCEQNLNHDAMYWYRQDPGQGLRLIYYSQIVNDFQKGDIAEGYSVSREKKESFPLTVTSAQKNPTAFYLCASSSTRRGAPAGNTIYFGEGSWLTVV.

This sequence joins TRBV27 and TRBJ2-4; D is possibly TRBD2 (5 bases). V dropped 2 bases and J dropped 8 bases, with 16 bases sitting between them. The germline CDR1 and CDR2 sequences are MNHEY and SMNVEV (reference sequence). The CDR3 extends over 15 amino acids. The CDR3 DNA is TGTGCCAGCAGTTTACGCCCAAACGGGGATGACATTCAGTACTTC. This encodes CASSLRPNGDDIQYF.